Listed below are T cell receptor beta chains from one sample, sequenced in a study of beta chain features in type 1 diabetes. The assay was immunoSEQ multiplex PCR, and TCRdb's table has in-frame clones only and misses some. The table lists about 620,000 clones, about a sixth of them singletons, with about 0.093% in the top ten. The sequencing input was naive CD4+ T cells from blood. The receptor source for this set is a young man in good health. Both conserved end residues are part of each CDR3.

V gene | CDR3 protein
TRBV29-1 | CSVGRTDTQYF
TRBV5-4 | CASSNGGQGNTEAFF
TRBV5-1 | CASSQDREQFF
TRBV29-1 | CSVTRFVSGANVLTF
TRBV5-4 | CASSLEVASAYEQYF
TRBV6-6 | CASARPLSNEQFF
TRBV7-9 | CASSLLGSRDWKYF
TRBV5-1 | CASSLTGQATNTEAFF
TRBV5-1 | CASSLEPGLQYF
TRBV5-1 | CASSLNGDTQYF
TRBV15 | CATSRDPAAFEAFF
TRBV5-4 | CASSLQGADTEAFF
TRBV7-9 | CASRYRDSGRGTEAFF
TRBV5-4 | CASSPLGSLINYGYTF
TRBV29-1 | CSVGFDRPYEQYF
TRBV30 | CAWSVRPPRGYTF
TRBV6-6 | CASSYSRASSTDTQYF
TRBV7-2 | CASSLPHWGDSNQPQHF
TRBV10-3 | CAISAIGGSSYNEQFF
TRBV5-1 | CASTSKETQYF
TRBV9 | CASSVDRGTYNEQFF
TRBV28 | CASSPPATYEQYF
TRBV5-1 | CASSLEGADNSPLHF
TRBV6-5 | CASTYGRSKITEAFF
TRBV5-4 | CASSLSKSGTGNNEQFF
TRBV4-1 | CASSQAGTAYNEQFF
TRBV5-6 | CASSLTPGPPSPQHF
TRBV7-2 | CASSPRHGSNQPQHF
TRBV7-2 | CASGMSDTQYF
TRBV28 | CASKGGAAGANVLTF
TRBV7-2 | CASSLGQGSLNEQYF
TRBV9 | CASSTTGGRMNTEAFF
TRBV14 | CASSQEFVPFYEQYF
TRBV11-3 | CASTQGGTNNEQFF
TRBV10-3 | CAISRGVNNNSPLHF
TRBV7-2 | CASSFTGRYEQYF
TRBV5-1 | CASSSLGQGGNSPLHF
TRBV5-4 | CASSSQKESTDTQYF
TRBV7-9 | CASSLAGRTYEQYF
TRBV4-2 | CASSQDLLDGGKRGYTF
TRBV5-1 | CASSPEGSSYNEQFF
TRBV10-3 | CAISEQDTYEQYF
TRBV7-7 | CASSSGLVRQETQYF
TRBV15 | CATSRVPPWEYEQYF
TRBV10-2 | CASSDEASGRGEQYF
TRBV11-2 | CASGLARGNIQYF
TRBV7-2 | CASSLWGQETQYF
TRBV29-1 | CSVESARINEQFF
TRBV7-3 | CASSFQPPRTDNEQFF
TRBV5-1 | CASSFSGETQYF
TRBV7-2 | CASSTSWGNEQYF
TRBV25-1 | CASSAPGPYNEQFF
TRBV6-6 | CASSYVAGEQFF
TRBV7-8 | CASSTRLTVRRDGYTF
TRBV5-1 | CASSWGASGNEQFF
TRBV6-5 | CASSRGHVGTDTQYF
TRBV7-2 | CASSPLRALPPIRDSPLHF
TRBV28 | CASRLNTEAFF
TRBV7-2 | CASSLGKSNYGYTF